This TCR beta chain was retrieved from a study of T cells in narcolepsy. Whole-study results and caveats: Reportedly, autoreactive clonotypes were serially detected in patients' blood but not controls'. Autoreactive clone sequences were missing from some blood memory CD4+ repertoires. HCRT-specific and TRIB2-specific autoreactive clonotypes appeared among same-patient CSF and blood CD4+ clonotypes.

Data came from immunoSEQ multiplex PCR; TCRdb stores just in-frame clones and leaves some out. The sample has about 43,000 clones, approximately 89% seen once. The V gene's germline CDR1 is SQVTM and CDR2 ANQGSEA. The CDR3 runs 11 residues. The V gene lost 0 bases and the J gene lost 8 bases, with 7 bases spanning the gap. Points on this clone: Its specificity is not known.

The sequence came from a human donor with narcolepsy. V usage is TRBV29-1 and J usage is TRBJ1-2; D unclear. The sample comprised CD45RA- memory CD4+ T cells from PBMCs. The chain's CDR3 is CSVEDTRGYTF. Here the CDR3 DNA reads TGCAGCGTTGAAGACACAAGGGGCTACACCTTC.